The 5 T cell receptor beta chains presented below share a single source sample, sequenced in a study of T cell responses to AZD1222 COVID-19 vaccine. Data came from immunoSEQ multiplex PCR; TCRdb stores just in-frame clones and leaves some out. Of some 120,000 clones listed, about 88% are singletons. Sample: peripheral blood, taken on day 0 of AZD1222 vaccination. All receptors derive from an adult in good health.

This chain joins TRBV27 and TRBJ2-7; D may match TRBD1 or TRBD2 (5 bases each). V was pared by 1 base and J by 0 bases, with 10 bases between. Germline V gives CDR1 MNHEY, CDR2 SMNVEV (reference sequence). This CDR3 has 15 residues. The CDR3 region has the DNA TGTGCCAGCAGTTTATACCCAGGGACCTCCTACGAGCAGTACTTC. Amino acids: CASSLYPGTSYEQYF.

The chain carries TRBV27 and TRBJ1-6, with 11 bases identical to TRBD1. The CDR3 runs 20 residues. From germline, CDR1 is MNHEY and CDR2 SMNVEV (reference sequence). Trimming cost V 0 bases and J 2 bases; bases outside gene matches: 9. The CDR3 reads CASSLSMRDRGKTYNSPLHF. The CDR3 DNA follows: TGTGCCAGCAGTTTATCGATGAGGGACAGGGGGAAAACCTATAATTCACCCCTCCACTTT.

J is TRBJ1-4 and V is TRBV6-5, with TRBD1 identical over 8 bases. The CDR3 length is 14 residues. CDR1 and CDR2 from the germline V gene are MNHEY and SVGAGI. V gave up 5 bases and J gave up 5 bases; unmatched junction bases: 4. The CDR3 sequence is CASSMTGANEKLFF. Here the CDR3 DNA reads TGTGCCAGCAGTATGACAGGGGCCAATGAAAAACTGTTTTTT.

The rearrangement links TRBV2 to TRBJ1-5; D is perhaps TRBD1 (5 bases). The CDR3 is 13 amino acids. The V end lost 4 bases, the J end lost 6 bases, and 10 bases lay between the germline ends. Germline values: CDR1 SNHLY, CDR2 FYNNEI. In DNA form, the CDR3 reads TGTGCCAGCAGTGGGGGGGAAGCTCAGCCCCAGCATTTT. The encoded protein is CASSGGEAQPQHF.

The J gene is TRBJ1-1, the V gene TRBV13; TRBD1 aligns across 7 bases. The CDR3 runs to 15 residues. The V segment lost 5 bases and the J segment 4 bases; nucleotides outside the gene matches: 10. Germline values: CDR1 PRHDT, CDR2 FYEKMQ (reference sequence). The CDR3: CASSLPQGRGTEAFF. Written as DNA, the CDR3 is TGTGCCAGCAGCCTACCACAGGGGAGGGGCACTGAAGCTTTCTTT.